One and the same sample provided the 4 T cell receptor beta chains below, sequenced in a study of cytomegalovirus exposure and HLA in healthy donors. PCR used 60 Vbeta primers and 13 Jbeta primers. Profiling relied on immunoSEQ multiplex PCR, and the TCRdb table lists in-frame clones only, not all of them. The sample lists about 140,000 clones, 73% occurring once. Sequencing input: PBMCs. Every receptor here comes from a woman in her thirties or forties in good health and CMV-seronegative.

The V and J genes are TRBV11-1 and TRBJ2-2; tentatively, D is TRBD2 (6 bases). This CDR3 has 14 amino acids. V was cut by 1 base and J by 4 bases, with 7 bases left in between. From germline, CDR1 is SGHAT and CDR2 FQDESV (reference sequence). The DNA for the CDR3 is TGTGCCAGCAGCTTAGAGGGAGGCACCGGGGAGCTGTTTTTT. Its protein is CASSLEGGTGELFF. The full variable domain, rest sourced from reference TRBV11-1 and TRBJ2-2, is EAEVAQSPRYKITEKSQAVAFWCDPISGHATLYWYRQILGQGPELLVQFQDESVVDDSQLPKDRFSAERLKGVDSTLKIQPAELGDSAMYLCASSLEGGTGELFFGEGSRLTVL.

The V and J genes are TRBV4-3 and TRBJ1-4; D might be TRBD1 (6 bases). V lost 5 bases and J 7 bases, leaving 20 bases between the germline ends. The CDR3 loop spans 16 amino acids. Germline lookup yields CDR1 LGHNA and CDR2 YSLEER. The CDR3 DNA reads TGCGCCAGCAGCTCCCCCGAGGGGGGGGTGAGTGAAAAACTGTTTTTT. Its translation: CASSSPEGGVSEKLFF.

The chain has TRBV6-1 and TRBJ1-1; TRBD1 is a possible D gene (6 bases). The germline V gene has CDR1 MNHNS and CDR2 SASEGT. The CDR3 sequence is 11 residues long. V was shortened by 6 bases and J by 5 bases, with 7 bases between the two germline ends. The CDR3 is CASRRGTEAFF. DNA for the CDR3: TGTGCCAGCAGAAGGGGGACTGAAGCTTTCTTT.

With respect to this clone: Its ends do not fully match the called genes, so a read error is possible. CDR3 protein: CASSPPSRTETQYF. The DNA of the CDR3 is TGTGCCAGCTCGCCACCTAGCCGCACAGAGACCCAGTACTTC. This chain uses TRBV18 with TRBJ2-5; TRBD2 is a possible D gene (5 bases). CDR1 and CDR2 from the germline V gene are KGHSH and LQKENI. This CDR3 region has 14 residues. Full variable domain (remainder filled in from reference TRBV18 and TRBJ2-5): NAGVMQNPRHLVRRRGQEARLRCSPMKGHSHVYWYRQLPEEGLKFMVYLQKENIIDESGMPKERFSAEFPKEGPSILRIQQVVRGDSAAYFCASSPPSRTETQYFGPGTRLLVL.